The entry that follows covers one TCR beta chain sequence. Its antigen is unknown. Per-nucleotide qualities are absent, and no much larger clonotype sits a single base away. Other DNA sequences of this sample code for an identical CDR3. Using the deep immunoSEQ assay, TCR CDR3 regions were amplified from genomic DNA by multiplex PCR. Genomic DNA extracted from each cell subset was distributed evenly over all wells of several immunoSEQ 96-well plates, and each plate served as one replicate. For unsorted PBMC, about 300 ng of genomic DNA, equivalent to approximately 30,000 T cell genomes, went into each replicate PCR. Unsorted PBMC genomic DNA was sequenced across ten immunoSEQ deep assay plates. The purified libraries were quantified using a Qubit 3.0 fluorometer, sized with a Bioanalyzer 2100, and then quantified again using the KAPA Library Quantification kit. Every immunoSEQ 96-well plate was sequenced on a dedicated single-read 150-cycle Illumina NextSeq 550 flow cell. For the original study's pipeline: Because only junctional sequences without quality scores were contained in the immunoSEQ output, filtering matching that applied to full-length reads could not be performed. Sequences were annotated with PyIR, a Python wrapper for IgBLAST v1.9, and V/J genes and CDR3 were assigned using IMGT germline references. Any read was removed if the V/J assignment was weak (E-value above 1e-6), the CDR3 was missing, or the read contained stop codons, out-of-frame junctions, or ambiguous translated residues. V3J clonotypes were defined by identical inferred V gene, J gene, and CDR3 amino acid sequence. The percentage overlap between two repertoires was calculated by dividing the number of shared unique clonotypes by the size of the smaller repertoire. Richness of each repertoire was evaluated using RTK rarefaction, the Chao1 estimator, and Recon v2.1 estimates of unobserved clonotypes. TCRdb stores this immuneACCESS table with in-frame sequences only. Part of the clones is absent; in the studies checked, under half of the shortfall reflects unresolved V genes, and no reason is known for the rest. That table is the source of V, J and clone size, and D and trimming were worked out from the DNA. This sample is represented by some 500,000 clones; 75% to 80% of them were singletons. Of the sample, about 12% is held by the ten largest clones.

The data derive from a study of shared clonotypes between healthy human individuals (dated by TCRdb to between 2020 and 2021). Context from the whole study: The cohort comprised a couple of women and a few men aged 18 to 49 years. To estimate repertoire size and how much clonotype sharing occurs between individuals, the study deeply sequenced the blood TCR repertoires of about 5 healthy adults. To increase sequencing depth and limit assay-specific biases, different laboratories used diverse techniques to prepare libraries and sequence TCR repertoires. Leukapheresis yielded between about 0.85 and 9.5 billion PBMCs per donor.

Beyond this particular receptor, the publication reports: Based on pairwise subsampling, the degree of clonotype sharing among donors was expected to be affected by sequencing depth. The genetic and exposure-history diversity represented was limited by the small number of donors. Sampling was limited to blood, and TCR repertoires in tissue likely differ from TCR repertoires in blood.

Donors were healthy HIV-negative adults with no recently reported acute infections or vaccinations. Every donor was a Caucasian adult residing in Nashville, Tennessee, USA. For unsorted samples, tens of millions of PBMCs were counted, and genomic DNA was extracted using the QIAamp DNA Blood Mini kit. After blood collection by leukapheresis, PBMCs were isolated using Ficoll-Histopaque density gradient centrifugation and then cryopreserved in the vapor phase of liquid nitrogen. The CDR3 spans 15 residues, from the cysteine through the phenylalanine. The only DNA kept is the CDR3, 45 bases in frame from the first base. The germline V end is reduced by 0 bases and the J end by 4 bases; junction bases left unmatched: 3. Taken from the germline V gene, the CDR1 and CDR2 loops are SGHRS and YFSETQ.

This receptor was taken from a woman in her forties in good health. Some clones in this sample may be carry-over from other donors' samples. Sequenced sample: PBMCs. The rearrangement joined TRBV5-1 to TRBJ2-1; TRBD2 aligns with 8 central bases. The CDR3 has the sequence CASSLGGGQYNEQFF. In nucleotide form, the sequence is TGCGCCAGCAGCTTGGGCGGGGGGCAATACAATGAGCAGTTCTTC.